Sequencing of this T cell receptor (beta chain) was carried out in a study of blood T cells in healthy people across ages. Study information: Template switching picked up about one barcoded beta molecule for each two T cells.

Then a second PCR, running roughly 6 to 12 cycles, was carried out with a sample-barcoded 5' primer and a J-beta primer mix. TCRdb ran MiXCR on the 5' RACE reads and lists one entry per CDR3 protein. This sample yields about 1.8 million distinct CDR3 sequences, of which just under 50% are seen a single time; approximately 2% belongs to the top ten. Findings and limits, study-wide: Getting older went along with TCR beta diversity per million T cells dropping roughly linearly.

The study isolated at least 7 million PBMCs from each sample. The authors extracted at least 5 micrograms of total RNA per sample. Germline V gives CDR1 MDHEN, CDR2 SYDVKM. This CDR3 comprises 13 residues. V was trimmed by 10 bases and J by 3 bases, leaving 13 bases between them. Turning to this clonotype: Its antigen is still unknown.

The chain is built from TRBV28 and TRBJ2-1, with D perhaps assigned TRBD1 or TRBD2 (5 bases each). The sample consisted of blood. This sequence originates from a woman aged 40 to 50 in good health. The CDR3 DNA sequence: TGTGCCACCGAGCGAGGGGACTACAATGAGCAGTTCTTC. Protein sequence: CATERGDYNEQFF.